The present TCR beta chain was sequenced within a study of cytomegalovirus exposure and HLA in healthy donors. Broader study findings: A few CMV-associated chains proved CMV antigen-specific in vitro. A subsequent analysis found that TCR clusters from the first cohort also tended to co-occur in the approximately 130 validation repertoires, with 94% of cluster scores above 0. Most sequenced TCRs were rare (though some public TCRs occurred in many donors). Among TCR beta chains, those listed as cytomegalovirus-associated numbered roughly 150.

The count of this clone is one. Antigen specificity is unknown. Repertoires were generated with immunoSEQ multiplex PCR, while TCRdb's copy carries only in-frame clones and drops some. The repertoire holds tens of thousands of clones, with roughly 90% as singletons. The CDR3 is made up of 16 amino acids. The germline CDR1 and CDR2 sequences are LNHNV and YYDKDF (reference sequence). V shed 5 bases and J 6 bases; nucleotides not matched to a gene: 11. The source material was PBMCs. This TCR was recovered from a woman between 25 and 40 years old in good health and CMV-seronegative. The genes are TRBV15 and TRBJ2-1; 9 bases are shared with TRBD2. CDR3 in amino acids: CATSPRTSVGFNEQFF. In DNA, the CDR3 is TGTGCCACCAGCCCTCGGACTAGCGTGGGTTTCAATGAGCAGTTCTTC.